There are a few counts of the clone carrying this T cell receptor beta chain. Antigen specificity is unknown. The data are from a study of cytomegalovirus exposure and HLA in healthy donors. Study-level background: From some 190 million T cells, an earlier analysis saw under 140 million unique TCR beta sequences. Study findings and constraints: A later analysis reportedly found that, within productive TCRs, an Asian-associated ancestry cluster had fewer N-insertions than the mean observed across the roughly 610 donors.

This CDR3 contains 15 residues. The V end was cut by 3 bases, the J end by 7 bases, with 16 bases between. Germline V gene data show CDR1 as SGHRS and CDR2 as YFSETQ. This PCR relied on a set of 60 Vbeta primers and 13 Jbeta primers. Assay used: immunoSEQ multiplex PCR; TCRdb lists only in-frame clones, some missing. The table lists around 40,000 clones, 60% to 70% of them singletons, with less than 20% in the top ten. The rearrangement uses TRBV5-1 and TRBJ1-4; D perhaps matches TRBD1 (6 bases). This clonotype was obtained from a man aged 50-59 years in good health and CMV-seropositive. Sequenced input: PBMCs. Here the CDR3 DNA reads TGCGCCAGCAGCTCCCGGGACACCCAGGCTGAAAAACTGTTTTTT. Protein sequence: CASSSRDTQAEKLFF.